Below, 7 T cell receptor beta chains from the same sample are listed, as sequenced in a study of post-analysis software for immune sequencing data. Study-level findings and limits: A handful of TRBV segments were significantly more frequent in patients than in controls. TRBV5-6, TRBV5-1 and TRBV20-1 were among these segments.

TCR beta cDNA libraries included unique molecular identifiers. TCRdb reprocessed the PCR reads via MiXCR and lists one record per CDR3 protein. This sample has about 770,000 distinct CDR3 sequences; roughly 50% occur once, and the top ten carry just under 5%. These receptors' antigens are unknown. Sequenced: blood. The receptors were gathered from a girl aged 10-17 years with multiple sclerosis.

J is TRBJ2-7 and V is TRBV13; D may be TRBD1 (5 bases). Germline V gene lookup returns CDR1 PRHDT and CDR2 FYEKMQ (reference sequence). V lost 3 bases and J 5 bases, leaving 14 bases between the germline ends. There are 14 residues in the CDR3. This CDR3 is CASSFADGANEQYF. CDR3 sequence (DNA): TGTGCCAGCAGCTTCGCTGATGGGGCCAACGAGCAGTACTTC.

The V call is TRBV6-5, the J call TRBJ1-2; TRBD1 agrees at 8 bases. The CDR3 extends over 16 amino acids. Trimming removed 3 bases from V and 4 bases from J; junction bases left unmatched: 10. Germline assignment: CDR1 MNHEY and CDR2 SVGAGI. CDR3 DNA sequence: TGTGCCAGCAGTTATTCTCCCGGACAGGGTTTCTATGGCTACACCTTC. Protein: CASSYSPGQGFYGYTF.

The chain has TRBV3-1 and TRBJ2-5; no clear D gene. The CDR3 loop spans 14 amino acids. Deletions cut 1 base from V and 4 bases from J, with 10 bases between. Germline loops: CDR1 LGHDT, CDR2 YNNKEL (reference sequence). CDR3 DNA sequence: TGTGCCAGCAGCCAAGTTAATGGGCTAGAGACCCAGTACTTC. It encodes CASSQVNGLETQYF.

V usage is TRBV7-9 and J usage is TRBJ2-1; the match to TRBD2 covers 10 bases. Per the germline V gene, CDR1 is SEHNR and CDR2 is FQNEAQ (reference sequence). This CDR3 region has 16 residues. V was pared by 5 bases and J by 0 bases, with 4 bases of the junction left unmatched. The CDR3 reads CASSRTSGPSYNEQFF. The CDR3 bases are TGTGCCAGCAGCCGGACTAGCGGACCCTCCTACAATGAGCAGTTCTTC.

The rearrangement joins TRBV7-9 to TRBJ2-1; the D is unclear. This CDR3 has 15 residues. Germline CDR1 and CDR2: SEHNR and FQNEAQ (reference sequence). The V gene lost 0 bases and the J gene lost 9 bases, with 15 bases spanning the gap. CDR3 loop: CASSLADALWSEQFF. CDR3 sequence (DNA): TGTGCCAGCAGCTTAGCGGACGCCCTATGGTCTGAGCAGTTCTTC.

This clonotype showed up just a few times. V and J are TRBV10-3 and TRBJ2-7; 8 nucleotides agree with TRBD1. The CDR3 totals 12 residues. V lost 11 bases, J lost 2 bases, and 5 bases stayed unmatched. Germline V lookup: CDR1 ENHRY, CDR2 SYGVKD. CDR3 nucleotide sequence: TGTGCCGCTGGACAGGGCCCCTACGAGCAGTACTTC. Translated, it gives CAAGQGPYEQYF.

The rearrangement uses TRBV12-3 or TRBV12-4 and TRBJ2-1, with D unresolved. Trimming stripped 6 bases from V and 3 bases from J, with 27 bases between. The CDR3 has 19 amino acids. The CDR3 sequence is CASRRNNLATQTIYNEQFF. The CDR3 DNA reads TGTGCCAGCAGGCGTAACAACTTAGCTACCCAAACTATCTACAATGAGCAGTTCTTC.